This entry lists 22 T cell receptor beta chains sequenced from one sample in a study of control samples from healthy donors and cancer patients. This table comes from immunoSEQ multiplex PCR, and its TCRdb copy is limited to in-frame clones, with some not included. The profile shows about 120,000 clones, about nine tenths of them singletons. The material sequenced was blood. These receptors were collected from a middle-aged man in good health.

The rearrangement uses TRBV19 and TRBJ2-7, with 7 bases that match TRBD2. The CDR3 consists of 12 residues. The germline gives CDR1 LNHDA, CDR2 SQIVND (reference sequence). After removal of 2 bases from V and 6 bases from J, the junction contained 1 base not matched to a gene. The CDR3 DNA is TGTGCCAGTAGTATATTAGCGGGCGAGCAGTACTTC. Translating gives CASSILAGEQYF.

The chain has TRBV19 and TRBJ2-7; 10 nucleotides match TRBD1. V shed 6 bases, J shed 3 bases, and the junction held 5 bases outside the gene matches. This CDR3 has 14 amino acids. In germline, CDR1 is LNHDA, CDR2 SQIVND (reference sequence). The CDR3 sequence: CASSDRDRGYEQYF. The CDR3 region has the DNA TGTGCCAGTAGCGACCGGGACAGGGGCTACGAGCAGTACTTC.

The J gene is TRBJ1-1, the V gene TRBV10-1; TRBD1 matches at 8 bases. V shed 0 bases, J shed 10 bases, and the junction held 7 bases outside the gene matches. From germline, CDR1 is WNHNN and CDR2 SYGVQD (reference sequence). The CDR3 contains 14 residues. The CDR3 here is CASSESRTGFGAFF. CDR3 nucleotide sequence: TGCGCCAGCAGTGAGTCACGGACAGGGTTTGGAGCTTTCTTT.

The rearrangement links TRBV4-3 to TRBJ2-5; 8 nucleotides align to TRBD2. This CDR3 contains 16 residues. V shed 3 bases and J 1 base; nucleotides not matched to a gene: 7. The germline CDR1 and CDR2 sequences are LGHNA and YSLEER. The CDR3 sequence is CASSQTSGGVQETQYF. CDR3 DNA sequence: TGCGCCAGCAGCCAGACGAGCGGGGGCGTCCAAGAGACCCAGTACTTC.

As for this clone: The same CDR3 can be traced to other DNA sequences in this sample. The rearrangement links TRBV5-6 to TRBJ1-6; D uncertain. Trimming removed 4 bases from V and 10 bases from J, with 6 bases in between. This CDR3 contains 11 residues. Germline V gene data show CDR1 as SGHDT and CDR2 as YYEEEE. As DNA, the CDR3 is TGTGCCAGCAGCGGCGGCTCACCCCTCCACTTT. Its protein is CASSGGSPLHF.

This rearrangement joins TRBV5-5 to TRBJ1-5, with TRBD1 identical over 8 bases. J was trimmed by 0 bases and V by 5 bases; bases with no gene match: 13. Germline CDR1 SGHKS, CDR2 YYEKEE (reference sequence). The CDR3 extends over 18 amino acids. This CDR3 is CASSIGSTGDFSNQPQHF. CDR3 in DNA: TGTGCCAGCAGTATTGGCTCGACAGGGGACTTTAGCAATCAGCCCCAGCATTTT.

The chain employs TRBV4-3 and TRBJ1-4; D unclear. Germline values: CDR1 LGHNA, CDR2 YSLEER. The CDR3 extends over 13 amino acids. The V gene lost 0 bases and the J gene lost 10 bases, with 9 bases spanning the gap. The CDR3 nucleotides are TGCGCCAGCAGCCAAGATCTTCAGCGAAAACTGTTTTTT. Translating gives CASSQDLQRKLFF.

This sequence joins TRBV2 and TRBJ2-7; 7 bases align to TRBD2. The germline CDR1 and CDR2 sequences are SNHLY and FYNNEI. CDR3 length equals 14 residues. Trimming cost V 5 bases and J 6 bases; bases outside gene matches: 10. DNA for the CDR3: TGTGCCAGCAGTTCCAGTACGCCTAGCGGCGAGCAGTACTTC. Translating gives CASSSSTPSGEQYF.

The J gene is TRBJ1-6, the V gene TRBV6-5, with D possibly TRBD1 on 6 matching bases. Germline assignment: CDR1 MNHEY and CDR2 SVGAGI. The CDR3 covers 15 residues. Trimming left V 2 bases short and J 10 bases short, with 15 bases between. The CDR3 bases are TGTGCCAGCAGTTACCCGGACAGTTTGGAATCACCCCTCCACTTT. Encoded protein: CASSYPDSLESPLHF.

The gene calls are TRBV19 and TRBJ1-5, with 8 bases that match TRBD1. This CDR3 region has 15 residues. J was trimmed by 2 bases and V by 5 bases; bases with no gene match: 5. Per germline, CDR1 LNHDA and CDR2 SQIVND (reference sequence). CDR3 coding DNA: TGTGCCAGTAGTTTGGACAGGGCGCGCAATCAGCCCCAGCATTTT. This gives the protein CASSLDRARNQPQHF.

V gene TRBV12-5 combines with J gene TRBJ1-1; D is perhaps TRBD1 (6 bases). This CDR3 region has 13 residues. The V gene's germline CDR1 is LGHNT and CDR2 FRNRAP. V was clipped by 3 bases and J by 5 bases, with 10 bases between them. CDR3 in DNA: TGTGCTAGTGGTTTCAGGGGAGGGACTGAAGCTTTCTTT. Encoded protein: CASGFRGGTEAFF.

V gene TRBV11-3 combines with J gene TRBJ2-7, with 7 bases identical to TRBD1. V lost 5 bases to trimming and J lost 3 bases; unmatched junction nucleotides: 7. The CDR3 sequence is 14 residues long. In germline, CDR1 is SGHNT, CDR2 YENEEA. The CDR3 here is CASSETGVHYEQYF. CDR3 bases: TGTGCCAGCAGCGAAACAGGGGTACACTACGAGCAGTACTTC.

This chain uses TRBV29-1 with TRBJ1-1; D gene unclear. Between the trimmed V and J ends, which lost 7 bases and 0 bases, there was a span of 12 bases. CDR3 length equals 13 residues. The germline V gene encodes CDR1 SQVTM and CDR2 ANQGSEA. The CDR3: CSAWEGLNTEAFF. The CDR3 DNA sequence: TGCAGCGCCTGGGAAGGGCTGAACACTGAAGCTTTCTTT.

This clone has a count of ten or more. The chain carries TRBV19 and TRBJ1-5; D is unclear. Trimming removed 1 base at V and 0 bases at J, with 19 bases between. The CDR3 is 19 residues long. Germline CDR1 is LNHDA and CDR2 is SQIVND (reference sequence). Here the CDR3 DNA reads TGTGCCAGTAGTATAGTGCGGGTAGGGTGGATTTATAGCAATCAGCCCCAGCATTTT. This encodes CASSIVRVGWIYSNQPQHF.

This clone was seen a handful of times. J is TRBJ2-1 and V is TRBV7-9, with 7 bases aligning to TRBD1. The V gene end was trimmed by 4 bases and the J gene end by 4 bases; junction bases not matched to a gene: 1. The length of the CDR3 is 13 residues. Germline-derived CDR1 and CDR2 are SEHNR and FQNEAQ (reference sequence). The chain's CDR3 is CASSWDSYNEQFF. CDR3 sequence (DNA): TGTGCCAGCAGCTGGGACAGTTACAATGAGCAGTTCTTC. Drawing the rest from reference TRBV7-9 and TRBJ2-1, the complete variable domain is DTGVSQNPRHKITKRGQNVTFRCDPISEHNRLYWYRQTLGQGPEFLTYFQNEAQLEKSRLLSDRFSAERPKGSFSTLEIQRTEQGDSAMYLCASSWDSYNEQFFGPGTRLTVL.

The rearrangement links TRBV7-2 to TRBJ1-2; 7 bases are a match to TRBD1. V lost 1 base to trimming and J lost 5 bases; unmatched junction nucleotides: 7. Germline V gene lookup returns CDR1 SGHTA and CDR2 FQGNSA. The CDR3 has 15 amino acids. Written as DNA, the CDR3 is TGTGCCAGCAGCTTAGTGACAGGGTCAAAATATGGCTACACCTTC. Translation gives CASSLVTGSKYGYTF. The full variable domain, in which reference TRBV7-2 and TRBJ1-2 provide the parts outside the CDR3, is GAGVSQSPSNKVTEKGKDVELRCDPISGHTALYWYRQSLGQGLEFLIYFQGNSAPDKSGLPSDRFSAERTGGSVSTLTIQRTQQEDSAVYLCASSLVTGSKYGYTFGSGTRLTVV.

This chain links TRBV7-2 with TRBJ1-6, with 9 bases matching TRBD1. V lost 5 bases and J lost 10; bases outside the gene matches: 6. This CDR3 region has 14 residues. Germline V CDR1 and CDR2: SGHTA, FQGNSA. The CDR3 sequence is CASSRGQGNSPLHF. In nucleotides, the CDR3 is TGTGCCAGCAGCCGGGGACAGGGAAACTCACCCCTCCACTTT.

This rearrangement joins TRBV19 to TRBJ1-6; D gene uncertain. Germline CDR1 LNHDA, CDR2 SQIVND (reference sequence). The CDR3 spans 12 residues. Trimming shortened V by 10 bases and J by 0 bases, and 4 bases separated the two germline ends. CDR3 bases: TGTGCCACCAGCTCCTATAATTCACCCCTCCACTTT. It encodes CATSSYNSPLHF.

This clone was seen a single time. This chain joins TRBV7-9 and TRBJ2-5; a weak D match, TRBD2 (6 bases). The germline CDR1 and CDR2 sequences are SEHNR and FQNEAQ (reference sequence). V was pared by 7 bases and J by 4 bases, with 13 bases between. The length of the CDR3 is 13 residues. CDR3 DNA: TGTGCCAGCATCCTAGGCGGGGCAGAGACCCAGTACTTC. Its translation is CASILGGAETQYF.

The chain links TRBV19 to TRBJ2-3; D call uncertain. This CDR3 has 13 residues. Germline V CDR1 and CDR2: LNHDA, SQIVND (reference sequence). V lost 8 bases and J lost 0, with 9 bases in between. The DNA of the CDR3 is TGTGCCAGTGCCCGCCCGAGCACAGATACGCAGTATTTT. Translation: CASARPSTDTQYF. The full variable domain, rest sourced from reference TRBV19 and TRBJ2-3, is DGGITQSPKYLFRKEGQNVTLSCEQNLNHDAMYWYRQDPGQGLRLIYYSQIVNDFQKGDIAEGYSVSREKKESFPLTVTSAQKNPTAFYLCASARPSTDTQYFGPGTRLTVL.

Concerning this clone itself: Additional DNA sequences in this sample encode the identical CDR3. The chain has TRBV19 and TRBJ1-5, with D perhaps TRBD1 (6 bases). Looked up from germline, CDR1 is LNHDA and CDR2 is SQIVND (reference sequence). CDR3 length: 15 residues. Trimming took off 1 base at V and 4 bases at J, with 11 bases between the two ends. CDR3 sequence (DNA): TGTGCCAGTAGTATAGGAAAACAGGGTAATCAGCCCCAGCATTTT. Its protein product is CASSIGKQGNQPQHF.

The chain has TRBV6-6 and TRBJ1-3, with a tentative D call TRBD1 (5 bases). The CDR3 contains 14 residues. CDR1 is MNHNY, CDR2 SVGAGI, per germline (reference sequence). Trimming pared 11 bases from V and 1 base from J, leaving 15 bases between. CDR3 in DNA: TGTGCCGGAGGCTCGGGGGGATCTGGAAACACCATATATTTT. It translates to CAGGSGGSGNTIYF.